This T cell receptor (beta chain) is drawn from a study of graft-versus-host responses after intestinal transplantation. Study at large: All recipients were given anti-thymocyte globulin induction, and tacrolimus and steroids were then administered for roughly three years.

Concerning this clone: Its target is unknown.

The CDR3 totals 13 residues. CDR1 is SGHRS and CDR2 is YFSETQ in the germline V gene. V lost 2 bases and J lost 1, with 6 bases in between. The method was immunoSEQ multiplex PCR; TCRdb's version includes in-frame clones alone and lacks a portion of them. The sample lists about 83,000 clones, roughly 91% seen once, with 0.34% in the top ten. This sequence originates from a human donor who received an intestinal transplant. Specimen: unstimulated CD4+ T cells sorted from spleen or lymph node cells, collected before intestinal transplant. The chain uses TRBV5-1 and TRBJ1-1, with a tentative D call TRBD1 (5 bases). CDR3: CASSFQGNTEAFF. DNA for the CDR3: TGCGCCAGCAGCTTCCAGGGGAACACTGAAGCTTTCTTT.